The clone carrying this T cell receptor beta chain was detected many times. TCRdb reprocessed the 5' RACE reads via MiXCR and lists one record per CDR3 protein. The sample has more than 50,000 distinct CDR3 sequences, around 8.4% seen once; the top ten hold around 4%. This record comes from a study of early T cells in non-severe SARS-CoV-2 infection. In germline, CDR1 is SGHTA, CDR2 FQGNSA. There are 13 residues in the CDR3. V was shortened by 5 bases and J by 14 bases, with 18 bases between the two germline ends. Sequenced sample: whole blood. The sequence came from an adult who was a healthcare worker with PCR-confirmed SARS-CoV-2 infection or an uninfected control (not recorded which). The rearrangement links TRBV7-2 to TRBJ1-4, with a tentative D call TRBD1 (5 bases). The CDR3 DNA reads as TGTGCCAGCAGCCCCAGACCGGGACTAGGGCTGTTTTTT. This sequence encodes CASSPRPGLGLFF.